Listed below are T cell receptor beta chains from one sample, sequenced in a study of spatial heterogeneity in lung cancer. One entry per CDR3 protein, called by TCRdb with MiXCR from the 5' RACE reads. The table shows approximately 110,000 distinct CDR3 sequences, with 9.5% to 14% occurring only once. The sequences come from PBMCs, collected at follow-up. These receptors were collected from a female donor with early-stage non-small cell lung cancer. The CDR3 runs from the conserved cysteine through the conserved F or W. The D gene is left open where the match is weak. Expanded clones are given a class, and other clones once, few, many or no size at all.

TRBJ1-5	TRBV12-3/TRBV12-4	few	.	12	CASTLLNQPQHF	TGTGCCAGCACCCTCTTGAATCAGCCCCAGCATTTT
TRBJ2-1	TRBV11-2	many	.	16	CASSLGGWRANNEQFF	TGTGCCAGCAGCTTAGGGGGATGGCGAGCCAACAATGAGCAGTTCTTC
TRBJ2-3	TRBV6-5	many	.	15	CASSYSIQGADTQYF	TGTGCCAGCAGTTACTCGATCCAGGGCGCAGATACGCAGTATTTT
TRBJ2-7	TRBV18	.	.	16	CASSPLPGKGWNEQYF	TGTGCCAGCTCACCCCTTCCCGGAAAGGGGTGGAACGAGCAGTACTTC
TRBJ2-1	TRBV7-4	.	TRBD2	16	CASSLGLAGGRNEQFF	TGTGCCAGCAGCCTGGGACTAGCGGGAGGGCGGAATGAGCAGTTCTTC
TRBJ2-2	TRBV24-1	many	.	13	CATYSGVPGELFF	TGTGCCACCTATTCCGGAGTCCCCGGGGAGCTGTTTTTT
TRBJ1-4	TRBV7-2	few	.	14	CASSTQGAGEKLFF	TGTGCCAGCAGCACTCAAGGGGCGGGTGAAAAACTGTTTTTT
TRBJ2-5	TRBV28	few	TRBD2	16	CASSLLLAGAGETQYF	TGTGCCAGCAGTTTATTACTAGCGGGAGCGGGGGAGACCCAGTACTTC
TRBJ2-5	TRBV7-9	.	.	14	CASSYSRGYETQYF	TGTGCCAGCAGCTACTCGAGGGGGTACGAGACCCAGTACTTC
TRBJ2-2	TRBV12-3/TRBV12-4	.	.	14	CASSREGNTGELFF	TGTGCCAGCAGTAGAGAAGGAAACACCGGGGAGCTGTTTTTT
TRBJ2-3	TRBV10-3	few	.	13	CAIRTEGLATQYF	TGTGCCATCAGAACGGAGGGACTCGCCACGCAGTATTTT
TRBJ2-5	TRBV4-3	few	.	17	CASSQSTDRSPPETQYF	TGCGCCAGCAGCCAATCTACCGACAGATCTCCGCCGGAGACCCAGTACTTC
TRBJ1-1	TRBV24-1	.	TRBD1	16	CATSASAGGRSTEAFF	TGTGCCACCAGTGCTTCGGCAGGGGGGAGGAGCACTGAAGCTTTCTTT
TRBJ1-2	TRBV19	.	.	13	CASSMQGSYGYTF	TGTGCCAGTAGTATGCAGGGGAGCTATGGCTACACCTTC
TRBJ1-1	TRBV27	once	TRBD1	16	CASSLLGTGVFTEAFF	TGTGCCAGCAGTTTACTAGGGACAGGGGTTTTCACTGAAGCTTTCTTT
TRBJ2-1	TRBV11-3	.	TRBD2	15	CASSLETSVYNEQFF	TGTGCCAGCAGCTTAGAGACTAGCGTATACAATGAGCAGTTCTTC
TRBJ2-7	TRBV20-1	many	TRBD1	15	CSATKGRTGSLEQYF	TGCAGTGCCACCAAAGGAAGGACAGGGAGTCTCGAGCAGTACTTC
TRBJ2-1	TRBV6-2/TRBV6-3	many	.	13	CASSTEKYNEQFF	TGTGCCAGCAGCACAGAAAAATACAATGAGCAGTTCTTC
TRBJ2-3	TRBV15	many	.	13	CATSTPNTDTQYF	TGTGCCACCAGCACCCCTAACACAGATACGCAGTATTTT
TRBJ1-5	TRBV24-1	.	.	13	CAANGHSNQPQHF	TGTGCCGCCAACGGACATAGCAATCAGCCCCAGCATTTT
TRBJ2-1	TRBV11-2	.	.	15	CASSSTGQRWNEQFF	TGTGCCAGCAGCTCCACAGGGCAGAGGTGGAATGAGCAGTTCTTC
TRBJ1-1	TRBV6-6	many	TRBD1	14	CASKPGQGTPEAFF	TGTGCCAGCAAGCCGGGACAGGGAACTCCGGAAGCTTTCTTT
TRBJ2-1	TRBV7-9	.	TRBD2	15	CASSPGLDPSNEQFF	TGTGCCAGCAGTCCGGGACTAGACCCAAGCAATGAGCAGTTCTTC
TRBJ2-1	TRBV11-3	many	.	16	CASSSRTFGSYNEQFF	TGTGCCAGCAGCTCCAGGACCTTCGGGTCCTACAATGAGCAGTTCTTC
TRBJ1-5	TRBV7-2	few	.	14	CASSPGRFNQPQHF	TGTGCCAGCAGCCCAGGTAGATTCAATCAGCCCCAGCATTTT